This passage covers 19 T cell receptor beta chains from one sample sequenced in a study of beta chain features in type 1 diabetes (dated by TCRdb to the late 2010s). Libraries were prepared through the immunoSEQ multiplex PCR assay. The High Capacity cDNA Reverse Transcription Kit was used to reverse transcribe all of the isolated RNA, meaning that expressed TCRB transcripts were what got sequenced. TCRdb provides this immuneACCESS table in a form limited to in-frame rearrangements. Some clones are lacking; in checked studies, under half of them reflect an unresolved V gene, and why the rest are absent is not known. The sample has 120,000 to 150,000 clones on record, approximately 52% of them singletons. Around 0.42% of the sample is taken by the ten largest. Sample: Tregs from blood. The cell subset or site label on this specimen signifies: regulatory CD4+ T cells. Source of these receptors: a man between 18 and 29 years old in good health.

The gene calls are TRBV28 and TRBJ1-2, with D perhaps TRBD1 (5 bases). Germline V gene data show CDR1 as MDHEN and CDR2 as SYDVKM. This CDR3 contains 16 residues. Trimming pared 1 base from V and 8 bases from J, leaving 20 bases between. CDR3 protein: CASSLYGTELRGGYTF. CDR3 DNA: TGTGCCAGCAGTTTATATGGGACGGAGCTGCGGGGCGGCTACACCTTC.

The rearrangement uses TRBV5-4 and TRBJ2-7; 7 bases line up with TRBD1. The CDR3 spans 15 residues. V was clipped by 3 bases and J by 3 bases; unmatched bases: 9. Germline CDR1 is SGHNT and CDR2 is YYREEE (reference sequence). In nucleotides, the CDR3 is TGTGCCAGCAGCTCGCCAGATCAGGGGGACTACGAGCAGTACTTC. This encodes CASSSPDQGDYEQYF.

V usage is TRBV10-3 and J usage is TRBJ2-7; 7 bases agree with TRBD2. Germline V gives CDR1 ENHRY, CDR2 SYGVKD. The junction had 5 bases not matched to a gene; V was cut back by 7 bases and J by 2 bases. The CDR3 loop spans 13 amino acids. The CDR3 DNA reads as TGTGCCATCATGCCGGGGGGAACCTACGAGCAGTACTTC. It yields the protein CAIMPGGTYEQYF.

The CDR3 coding sequence is TGTGCCAGCAGCCGTCCCGGGACTACCCGAGAGGGTGAGCAGTTCTTC. This sequence encodes CASSRPGTTREGEQFF. The chain has TRBV7-2 and TRBJ2-1; 7 bases map to TRBD2. CDR3 size: 16 residues. Germline CDR1 reads SGHTA; CDR2 reads FQGNSA. V shed 5 bases, J shed 9 bases, and the junction held 16 bases outside the gene matches.

This clone was detected a few times. This sequence joins TRBV7-2 and TRBJ2-7, with 8 bases that match TRBD1. The CDR3 is made up of 14 amino acids. Looked up from germline, CDR1 is SGHTA and CDR2 is FQGNSA. Trimming cost V 5 bases and J 5 bases; bases outside gene matches: 8. CDR3 amino acids: CASSPRTGRHEQYF. Written as DNA, the CDR3 is TGTGCCAGCAGCCCAAGGACAGGGAGGCACGAGCAGTACTTC.

This clone was seen a few times. This chain connects TRBV7-2 to TRBJ2-5; 8 bases are a match to TRBD1. CDR3 length: 16 amino acids. V shed 4 bases, J shed 4 bases, and the junction held 11 bases outside the gene matches. Germline CDR1 reads SGHTA; CDR2 reads FQGNSA. The CDR3: CASSWAPRGRGETQYF. As DNA, the CDR3 is TGTGCCAGCAGCTGGGCCCCCAGGGGGCGCGGAGAGACCCAGTACTTC.

The chain couples TRBV6-1 to TRBJ2-7, with a weak D call TRBD1 (5 bases). The CDR3 runs to 16 residues. V lost 3 bases, J lost 2 bases, and 17 bases lay in between. Per the germline V gene, CDR1 is MNHNS and CDR2 is SASEGT. For the CDR3, the DNA is TGTGCCAGCAGTGACCGCACTACAGGCGTACCCTACGAGCAGTACTTC. The encoded protein is CASSDRTTGVPYEQYF.

This clone was detected a few times. The rearrangement joins TRBV19 to TRBJ1-5; TRBD1 is a possible D gene (5 bases). Deletions cut 10 bases from V and 6 bases from J, with 16 bases between. Germline V lookup: CDR1 LNHDA, CDR2 SQIVND (reference sequence). This CDR3 region has 13 residues. The CDR3, as DNA: TGTGCCACCTCGGGAGGGGTAGGTCAGCCCCAGCATTTT. It specifies CATSGGVGQPQHF.

The chain has TRBV18 and TRBJ2-1; 9 positions match TRBD1. This CDR3 contains 13 residues. Trimming took 5 bases from V and 10 from J; bases not matched to a gene: 6. The germline V gene encodes CDR1 KGHSH and CDR2 LQKENI. CDR3 loop: CASSWDRDGEQFF. In DNA form, the CDR3 reads TGTGCCAGCTCATGGGACAGGGATGGGGAGCAGTTCTTC.

This clone was seen only a few times. The chain is built from TRBV20-1 and TRBJ2-1, with 8 positions matching TRBD1. CDR1 and CDR2 (germline): DFQATT, SNEGSKA (reference sequence). The CDR3 is made up of 11 amino acids. V lost 5 bases and J lost 14; bases outside the gene matches: 8. CDR3 sequence reads: CSAARDRGKFF. The CDR3 DNA sequence: TGCAGTGCTGCGAGAGACAGGGGAAAGTTCTTC.

This clone was observed once. V gene TRBV7-6 combines with J gene TRBJ2-3; D gene ambiguous. The CDR3 runs to 12 residues. V lost 1 base and J lost 6, with 5 bases in between. Germline CDR1 reads SGHVS; CDR2 reads FNYEAQ. CDR3 nucleotides: TGTGCCAGCAGCTTAGGGCGGGATACGCAGTATTTT. It encodes CASSLGRDTQYF. Drawing the rest from reference TRBV7-6 and TRBJ2-3, the complete variable domain is GAGVSQSPRYKVTKRGQDVALRCDPISGHVSLYWYRQALGQGPEFLTYFNYEAQQDKSGLPNDRFSAERPEGSISTLTIQRTEQRDSAMYRCASSLGRDTQYFGPGTRLTVL.

The rearrangement joins TRBV19 to TRBJ2-1, with D possibly being TRBD2 (6 bases). Trimming took off 7 bases at V and 6 bases at J, with 19 bases between the two ends. This CDR3 is 15 amino acids long. Germline V CDR1 and CDR2: LNHDA, SQIVND (reference sequence). The CDR3 nucleotides read TGTGCCAGTACCGATCCCGGGACTCAAGGCAATGAGCAGTTCTTC. Translation gives CASTDPGTQGNEQFF.

This clone was seen more than once but under ten times. The J gene is TRBJ2-5, the V gene TRBV29-1; 10 positions match TRBD1. J lost 5 bases, V lost 6 bases, and 18 bases had no gene match. The CDR3 has 17 amino acids. Looked up from germline, CDR1 is SQVTM and CDR2 is ANQGSEA. The CDR3: CSVRALTGGLIEETQYF. The CDR3 DNA follows: TGCAGCGTCAGAGCATTGACAGGGGGCTTAATAGAGGAGACCCAGTACTTC.

The V and J genes are TRBV27 and TRBJ1-6; 9 positions match TRBD1. V shed 6 bases, J shed 8 bases, and the junction held 2 bases outside the gene matches. Germline values: CDR1 MNHEY, CDR2 SMNVEV (reference sequence). CDR3 length: 13 amino acids. The CDR3 is CASRRQGDSPLHF. For the CDR3, the DNA is TGTGCCAGCAGAAGACAGGGGGATTCACCCCTCCACTTT.

V and J are TRBV28 and TRBJ1-4; D perhaps matches TRBD1 (6 bases). V shed 9 bases and J shed 8 bases, with 16 bases lying between them. This CDR3 has 13 residues. Germline CDR1 is MDHEN and CDR2 is SYDVKM. This CDR3 is CASGRTGWEKLFF. The CDR3 nucleotides read TGTGCCAGTGGTAGAACAGGGTGGGAAAAACTGTTTTTT.

The rearrangement joins TRBV6-4 to TRBJ1-2; a possible D gene is TRBD1 (6 bases). The V gene's germline CDR1 is MRHNA and CDR2 SNTAGT. This CDR3 is built from 13 residues. The ends were cut back, 5 bases at V and 4 bases at J, with 11 bases in the middle. The CDR3 spells CASSPRGSYGYTF. CDR3 in DNA: TGTGCCAGCAGTCCGAGGGGGTCCTATGGCTACACCTTC.

The chain combines TRBV6-5 with TRBJ1-2; TRBD1 matches at 7 bases. Per the germline V gene, CDR1 is MNHEY and CDR2 is SVGAGI. Trimming removed 5 bases from V and 3 bases from J; junction bases left unmatched: 3. This CDR3 spans 13 amino acids. Here the CDR3 DNA reads TGTGCCAGCAGTCTCGACAGGGACTATGGCTACACCTTC. Its translation is CASSLDRDYGYTF.

Only a few counts were recorded for this clone. The chain joins TRBV19 to TRBJ1-1; maybe TRBD1 (6 bases). V was clipped by 5 bases and J by 0 bases, with 13 bases between them. This CDR3 has 15 residues. The V gene's germline CDR1 is LNHDA and CDR2 SQIVND (reference sequence). CDR3 protein: CASSHGGALNTEAFF. Written as DNA, the CDR3 is TGTGCCAGTAGTCATGGGGGGGCCCTGAACACTGAAGCTTTCTTT. Combining the CDR3 with reference TRBV19 and TRBJ1-1 gives the whole variable domain DGGITQSPKYLFRKEGQNVTLSCEQNLNHDAMYWYRQDPGQGLRLIYYSQIVNDFQKGDIAEGYSVSREKKESFPLTVTSAQKNPTAFYLCASSHGGALNTEAFFGQGTRLTVV.

The V call is TRBV7-2, the J call TRBJ2-7; 8 bases fit TRBD1. The germline gives CDR1 SGHTA, CDR2 FQGNSA. J gave up 4 bases and V 5 bases, and 7 bases lay outside the gene matches. The CDR3 runs to 14 residues. This CDR3 reads CASSLDRGMYEQYF. The CDR3 DNA follows: TGTGCCAGCAGCCTCGACAGGGGCATGTACGAGCAGTACTTC.